The next 25 T cell receptor beta chains were all read from a single sample in a study of naive and memory T cell subsets. Both TRBC1 and TRBC2 were covered by a beta constant-region primer of two equimolar oligonucleotides. TCRdb analysed the UMI-ligation and nested PCR reads with MiXCR anew, one entry per CDR3 protein. The repertoire holds around 160,000 distinct CDR3 sequences, more than 15% seen once, with roughly 0.14% in the top ten. Sequencing used naive CD4+ T cells from blood. The receptors come from a human donor in good health.

CDR3 sequence reads: CASSADTSGRTDTQYF. The CDR3 DNA sequence: TGTGCCAGTAGTGCCGACACTAGCGGGAGGACAGATACGCAGTATTTT. V is TRBV19 and J is TRBJ2-3; 12 nucleotides line up with TRBD2. The germline V gene has CDR1 LNHDA and CDR2 SQIVND (reference sequence). The J segment lost 3 bases and the V segment lost 5 bases, leaving 6 bases of the junction unmatched. CDR3 size: 16 residues.

This clonotype has only a few counts. The rearrangement joins TRBV29-1 to TRBJ2-1; TRBD1 aligns across 7 bases. V gave up 8 bases and J gave up 4 bases; unmatched junction bases: 11. Germline assignment: CDR1 SQVTM and CDR2 ANQGSEA. The CDR3 extends over 14 amino acids. In DNA, the CDR3 is TGCAGCCTATCCGGGGACAGTGTTTACAATGAGCAGTTCTTC. Translating gives CSLSGDSVYNEQFF.

The chain couples TRBV11-2 to TRBJ2-1, with a weak D call TRBD2 (5 bases). The germline V and J ends were trimmed by 4 bases and 5 bases, with 18 bases remaining between them. The germline V gene encodes CDR1 SGHAT and CDR2 FQNNGV. The CDR3 has 16 residues. The CDR3 DNA follows: TGTGCCAGCAGCTCTAGCCCTAGTTCCGGGGACAATGAGCAGTTCTTC. This gives the protein CASSSSPSSGDNEQFF.

This clonotype appeared a few times. This chain joins TRBV2 and TRBJ2-1, with TRBD2 matching 13 bases. V dropped 7 bases and J dropped 7; count of bases not matched to a gene: 13. CDR1 is SNHLY, CDR2 FYNNEI, per germline. The CDR3 has 17 residues. CDR3 in DNA: TGTGCCAGCACCCAAATTGGACTAGCGGGAGAGTGGAATGAGCAGTTCTTC. Protein sequence: CASTQIGLAGEWNEQFF.

This clonotype was found a few times. The CDR3 loop reads CAAAGRPHNEQFF. CDR3 nucleotides: TGTGCCGCCGCCGGGCGACCACACAATGAGCAGTTCTTC. The chain is built from TRBV28 and TRBJ2-1, with unresolved D. The CDR3 spans 13 residues. V lost 11 bases to trimming and J lost 5 bases, with 16 bases between them. Germline CDR1 is MDHEN and CDR2 is SYDVKM.

The genes are TRBV5-5 and TRBJ2-1, with 10 bases matching TRBD2. Germline CDR1 reads SGHKS; CDR2 reads YYEKEE (reference sequence). The CDR3 has 14 amino acids. With 0 bases clipped from V and 9 bases from J, the junction kept 3 bases outside the gene matches. This CDR3 is CASSLGTSGGEQFF. The CDR3 nucleotides are TGTGCCAGCAGCTTGGGGACTAGCGGTGGTGAGCAGTTCTTC.

This clonotype has only a few counts. The chain joins TRBV20-1 to TRBJ2-3; 8 bases match TRBD2. In germline, CDR1 is DFQATT, CDR2 SNEGSKA (reference sequence). V shed 5 bases and J 5 bases; nucleotides not matched to a gene: 12. There are 15 residues in the CDR3. This CDR3 reads CSAHPSAGGIDTQYF. The CDR3, as DNA: TGCAGTGCTCACCCCTCGGCGGGAGGTATAGATACGCAGTATTTT.

This chain connects TRBV28 to TRBJ2-7; unclear D gene. The V gene's germline CDR1 is MDHEN and CDR2 SYDVKM. Trimming took off 4 bases at V and 3 bases at J, with 7 bases between the two ends. This CDR3 spans 12 amino acids. CDR3 DNA: TGTGCCAGCAGTTCCACATACTACGAGCAGTACTTC. Translating gives CASSSTYYEQYF.

Many counts were recorded for this clonotype. As DNA, the CDR3 is TGTGCCAGCAGCCCGATCTCCTGGGGAGTGGCAGATACGCAGTATTTT. Amino acid sequence: CASSPISWGVADTQYF. The chain recombines TRBV7-9 with TRBJ2-3, with a tentative D call TRBD2 (5 bases). Trimming pared 5 bases from V and 4 bases from J, leaving 19 bases between. The CDR3 has 16 amino acids. From germline, CDR1 is SEHNR and CDR2 FQNEAQ (reference sequence).

J is TRBJ2-7 and V is TRBV20-1; 7 nucleotides line up with TRBD1. There are 16 residues in the CDR3. Trimming removed 3 bases from V and 4 bases from J; junction bases left unmatched: 15. From germline, CDR1 is DFQATT and CDR2 SNEGSKA (reference sequence). CDR3 nucleotide sequence: TGCAGTGCTAGCTACTCCGGGACAGAGTTCTTGTACGAGCAGTACTTC. It specifies CSASYSGTEFLYEQYF.

Only a few counts were recorded for this clonotype. The chain is built from TRBV20-1 and TRBJ2-7; D gene ambiguous. This CDR3 comprises 13 residues. The V end was cut by 1 base, the J end by 1 base, with 8 bases between. Per germline, CDR1 DFQATT and CDR2 SNEGSKA (reference sequence). CDR3 nucleotide sequence: TGCAGTGCTAGAGGCCCACGTTCCTACGAGCAGTACTTC. Translation gives CSARGPRSYEQYF.

This clonotype was seen only a few times. The gene calls are TRBV4-3 and TRBJ1-3, with unresolved D. CDR3 length: 16 amino acids. The V end was cut by 1 base, the J end by 4 bases, with 14 bases between. CDR1 and CDR2 from the germline V gene are LGHNA and YSLEER. The CDR3 sequence: CASSQVSTLGGNTIYF. The CDR3 bases are TGCGCCAGCAGCCAAGTTTCAACTCTGGGCGGAAACACCATATATTTT.

CDR3 loop: CASSLNTGGTDTQYF. CDR3 bases: TGTGCCAGCAGCCTAAACACGGGAGGCACAGATACGCAGTATTTT. The chain uses TRBV7-2 and TRBJ2-3, with D possibly matching TRBD2 (6 bases). V was shortened by 5 bases and J by 1 base, with 13 bases between the two germline ends. The germline V gene encodes CDR1 SGHTA and CDR2 FQGNSA. This CDR3 has 15 amino acids. The variable domain in full, with the rest retrieved from reference TRBV7-2 and TRBJ2-3, is GAGVSQSPSNKVTEKGKDVELRCDPISGHTALYWYRQSLGQGLEFLIYFQGNSAPDKSGLPSDRFSAERTGGSVSTLTIQRTQQEDSAVYLCASSLNTGGTDTQYFGPGTRLTVL.

The chain carries TRBV2 and TRBJ1-2; no reliable D call. CDR1 is SNHLY, CDR2 FYNNEI, per germline. The length of the CDR3 is 13 residues. Trimming left V 5 bases short and J 2 bases short, with 9 bases between. CDR3 nucleotide sequence: TGTGCCAGCAGTTCGGACGGAAACTATGGCTACACCTTC. This codes for CASSSDGNYGYTF.

This clonotype has a handful of counts. This chain joins TRBV7-8 and TRBJ2-1; 7 positions match TRBD1. J lost 10 bases, V lost 1 base, and 10 bases had no gene match. The CDR3 consists of 15 residues. In germline, CDR1 is SGHVS, CDR2 FQNEAQ. The CDR3 sequence is CASSLDLSTGKEQFF. CDR3 sequence (DNA): TGTGCCAGCAGCTTAGATCTTTCGACAGGGAAGGAGCAGTTCTTC.

In this sample, this clonotype turned up a few times. V usage is TRBV6-2 or TRBV6-3 and J usage is TRBJ1-1; 7 nucleotides align to TRBD1. The trim removed 6 bases at V and 4 bases at J, leaving 14 bases unmatched. The CDR3 runs to 16 residues. From germline, CDR1 is MNHEY and CDR2 SVGEGT. CDR3 sequence: CASRDTFRGFGTEAFF. CDR3 nucleotides: TGTGCCAGCAGGGATACTTTCAGGGGGTTCGGCACTGAAGCTTTCTTT.

The chain links TRBV6-6 to TRBJ1-1, with a possible D match to TRBD1 (6 bases). The V end was cut by 2 bases, the J end by 4 bases, with 8 bases between. Looked up from germline, CDR1 is MNHNY and CDR2 is SVGAGI (reference sequence). This CDR3 has 13 amino acids. The CDR3 DNA sequence: TGTGCCAGCAGTTACACAGGGAGCACTGAAGCTTTCTTT. Translation: CASSYTGSTEAFF.

The V call is TRBV6-6, the J call TRBJ1-1; TRBD1 matches 7 bases. Germline V gene lookup returns CDR1 MNHNY and CDR2 SVGAGI (reference sequence). The CDR3 consists of 12 residues. V lost 5 bases and J lost 13; bases outside the gene matches: 10. CDR3 DNA: TGTGCCAGCAGTCTCGGGGGGACAGCCTGTTTCTTT. Translation: CASSLGGTACFF.

The DNA for the CDR3 is TGTGCCAGCTCACCACCGTCCACAAATGGCTACACCTTC. Its protein is CASSPPSTNGYTF. The rearrangement links TRBV18 to TRBJ1-2; D gene ambiguous. The V and J ends lost 0 bases and 6 bases respectively, with 8 bases between them. The CDR3 has 13 amino acids. Germline-derived CDR1 and CDR2 are KGHSH and LQKENI.

The sample holds a few counts of this clonotype. The genes are TRBV10-1 and TRBJ1-3; D call uncertain. The germline V and J ends were trimmed by 9 bases and 0 bases, with 9 bases remaining between them. The CDR3 runs to 13 residues. Germline CDR1 reads WNHNN; CDR2 reads SYGVQD (reference sequence). CDR3 bases: TGCGCCAGTAAAGCTAACTCTGGAAACACCATATATTTT. As protein: CASKANSGNTIYF.

This clonotype was seen repeatedly, ten times or more. This chain joins TRBV4-3 and TRBJ2-3; 7 bases are a match to TRBD2. CDR1 is LGHNA, CDR2 YSLEER, per germline. The CDR3 consists of 17 residues. With 0 bases clipped from V and 2 bases from J, the junction kept 8 bases outside the gene matches. CDR3 sequence (DNA): TGCGCCAGCAGCCAAGATCTGTCCCTAGCGGACACAGATACGCAGTATTTT. Its translation is CASSQDLSLADTDTQYF.

A few counts support this clonotype. The genes are TRBV7-3 and TRBJ2-3, with D hard to call. The CDR3 length is 15 residues. The germline V and J ends were trimmed by 6 bases and 0 bases, with 13 bases remaining between them. The germline V gene has CDR1 SGHTA and CDR2 FQGTGA. The CDR3 nucleotides read TGTGCCAGCAGGCCCTCTCCGGCTAGCACAGATACGCAGTATTTT. It yields the protein CASRPSPASTDTQYF.

The chain carries TRBV30 and TRBJ1-1, with unresolved D. Germline V gene lookup returns CDR1 GTSNPN and CDR2 SVGIG (reference sequence). V lost 5 bases to trimming and J lost 1 base, with 8 bases between them. This CDR3 has 12 residues. CDR3 sequence (DNA): TGTGCCTGGGGGGAGACGAACACTGAAGCTTTCTTT. Translation gives CAWGETNTEAFF.

J is TRBJ1-1 and V is TRBV7-9; D is possibly TRBD1 (5 bases). The length of the CDR3 is 14 residues. Trimming took 5 bases from V and 1 from J, leaving 11 bases between them. Per germline, CDR1 SEHNR and CDR2 FQNEAQ (reference sequence). The CDR3 is CASSTRDQNTEAFF. CDR3 bases: TGTGCCAGCAGCACCAGGGACCAGAACACTGAAGCTTTCTTT.

This clonotype was observed a few times. V usage is TRBV20-1 and J usage is TRBJ1-2; D may be TRBD1 (5 bases). Trimming removed 3 bases from V and 1 base from J, with 15 bases in between. CDR3 size: 15 residues. Germline CDR1 and CDR2: DFQATT and SNEGSKA (reference sequence). DNA of the CDR3: TGCAGTGCTAGTATCGGGGGTTCTTATAACTATGGCTACACCTTC. Its protein is CSASIGGSYNYGYTF.